The rows below give T cell receptor beta chains drawn from one sample of a study of blood T cells in healthy people across ages. TCRdb recomputed calls from the 5' RACE reads with MiXCR, one row per CDR3 protein. The sample records approximately 730,000 distinct CDR3 sequences, 35% to 45% being singletons. Source material: blood. These receptors were collected from an older woman in good health. The CDR3 runs from the conserved cysteine through the conserved F or W. A D gene is named only where the DNA matches it firmly. Expanded clones are given a class, and other clones once, few, many or no size at all.

>TRBV4-2|NA|TRBJ1-5|few
CASSPLGGGQPQHF
TGTGCCAGCAGCCCCCTGGGGGGGGGTCAGCCCCAGCATTTT
>TRBV3-1|TRBD2|TRBJ2-3|NA
CASSSTSGGAIDTQYF
TGTGCCAGCAGCTCGACTAGCGGGGGGGCCATAGATACGCAGTATTTT
>TRBV14|NA|TRBJ2-1|few
CASSALKNEQFF
TGTGCCAGCAGCGCCCTAAAGAATGAGCAGTTCTTC
>TRBV18|TRBD1|TRBJ2-7|NA
CASSPPAGGREQYF
TGTGCCAGCTCACCACCAGCAGGGGGTAGAGAGCAGTACTTC
>TRBV6-2/TRBV6-3|NA|TRBJ1-5|NA
CASSYRNQPQHF
TGTGCCAGCAGTTATCGAAATCAGCCCCAGCATTTT
>TRBV5-1|NA|TRBJ2-5|NA
CASSLMGIEETQYF
TGCGCCAGCAGCTTGATGGGGATAGAAGAGACCCAGTACTTC
>TRBV29-1|NA|TRBJ2-5|NA
CSVDGQNKETQYF
TGCAGCGTCGACGGACAGAACAAAGAGACCCAGTACTTC
>TRBV6-5|NA|TRBJ1-5|NA
CASSRRANQPQHF
TGTGCCAGCAGCCGCCGGGCGAATCAGCCCCAGCATTTT
>TRBV20-1|TRBD1|TRBJ1-6|few
CSARIPDRENSPLHF
TGCAGTGCTAGAATCCCGGACAGGGAGAATTCACCCCTCCACTTT
>TRBV7-9|NA|TRBJ2-5|NA
CASSLGIAQYQETQYF
TGTGCCAGTAGCTTAGGGATAGCGCAGTACCAAGAGACCCAGTACTTC
>TRBV10-3|NA|TRBJ1-2|many
CATRATSQNYGYTF
TGTGCCACCCGGGCTACAAGCCAGAACTATGGCTACACCTTC
>TRBV12-3/TRBV12-4|TRBD1|TRBJ2-1|once
CTSSWGDTGGQFF
TGTACCAGCAGTTGGGGAGACACAGGGGGGCAGTTCTTC
>TRBV5-1|TRBD2|TRBJ2-7|NA
CASSFTSGGRAYEQYF
TGCGCCAGCAGCTTCACTAGCGGGGGTCGAGCCTACGAGCAGTACTTC
>TRBV27|NA|TRBJ2-7|NA
CASSRGAAYEQYF
TGTGCCAGCAGCCGGGGGGCCGCCTACGAGCAGTACTTC
>TRBV4-2|TRBD1|TRBJ1-2|few
CASSHLRDRPNYGYTF
TGTGCCAGCAGCCACCTCCGGGACAGGCCAAACTATGGCTACACCTTC
>TRBV28|NA|TRBJ2-2|few
CASLRGSGNTGELFF
TGTGCCAGCCTTCGTGGTAGCGGGAACACCGGGGAGCTGTTTTTT